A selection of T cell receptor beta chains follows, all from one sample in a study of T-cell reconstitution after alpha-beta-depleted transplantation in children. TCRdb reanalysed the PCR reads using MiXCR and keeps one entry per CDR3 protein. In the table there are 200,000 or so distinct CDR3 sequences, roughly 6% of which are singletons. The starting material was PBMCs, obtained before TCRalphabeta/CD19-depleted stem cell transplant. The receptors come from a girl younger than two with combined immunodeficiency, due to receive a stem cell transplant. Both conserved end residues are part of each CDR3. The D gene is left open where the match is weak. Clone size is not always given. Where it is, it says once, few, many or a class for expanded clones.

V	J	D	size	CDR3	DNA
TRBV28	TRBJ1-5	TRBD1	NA	CASSVRWTGAHHQPQHF	TGTGCCAGCAGTGTGAGGTGGACAGGGGCCCACCATCAGCCCCAGCATTTT
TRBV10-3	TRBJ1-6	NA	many	CAISETTLNSPLHF	TGTGCCATCAGTGAAACGACCCTCAATTCACCCCTCCACTTT
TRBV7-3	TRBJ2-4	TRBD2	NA	CASSLISGGGAGNIQYF	TGTGCCAGCAGCTTAATATCTGGCGGGGGGGCCGGTAACATTCAGTACTTC
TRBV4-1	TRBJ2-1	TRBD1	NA	CASSQDRTGISYNEQFF	TGCGCCAGCAGCCAAGATAGGACAGGGATCTCCTACAATGAGCAGTTCTTC
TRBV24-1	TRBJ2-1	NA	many	CATSDLRQSRGGLYNEQFF	TGTGCCACCAGTGATTTGCGACAGAGTCGTGGAGGACTTTACAATGAGCAGTTCTTC
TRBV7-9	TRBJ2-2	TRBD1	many	CASSFSGTENTGELFF	TGTGCCAGCAGCTTCTCAGGGACAGAAAACACCGGGGAGCTGTTTTTT
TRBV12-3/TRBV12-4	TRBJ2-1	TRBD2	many	CASSLASGRNEQFF	TGTGCCAGCAGTTTAGCTAGCGGGAGGAATGAGCAGTTCTTC
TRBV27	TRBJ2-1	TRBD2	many	CASSSGGSRNEQFF	TGTGCCAGCAGTTCCGGCGGGAGTCGGAATGAGCAGTTCTTC
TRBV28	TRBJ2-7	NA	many	CASSFFWDLMTGSYEQYF	TGTGCCAGCAGTTTTTTTTGGGACCTCATGACAGGATCCTACGAGCAGTACTTC
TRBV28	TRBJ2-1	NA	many	CASSRLTSHHEQFF	TGTGCCAGCAGCCGTCTTACTAGCCACCATGAGCAGTTCTTC
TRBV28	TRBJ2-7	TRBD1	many	CASSSRGLDEQYF	TGTGCCAGCAGTTCGAGGGGGCTCGACGAGCAGTACTTC
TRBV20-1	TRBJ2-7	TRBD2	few	CSARDPVLAGPYEQYF	TGCAGTGCTAGAGATCCCGTGCTAGCGGGGCCTTACGAGCAGTACTTC
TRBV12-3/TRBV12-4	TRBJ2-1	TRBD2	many	CASKPSGWAGDEQFF	TGTGCCAGCAAACCCTCCGGCTGGGCGGGGGATGAGCAGTTCTTC
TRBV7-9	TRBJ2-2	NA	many	CASSYWTANTGELFF	TGTGCCAGCAGCTACTGGACGGCGAACACCGGGGAGCTGTTTTTT
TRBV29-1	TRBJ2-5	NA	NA	CSVETGAGFSQETQYF	TGCAGCGTTGAGACGGGAGCGGGTTTTAGCCAAGAGACCCAGTACTTC